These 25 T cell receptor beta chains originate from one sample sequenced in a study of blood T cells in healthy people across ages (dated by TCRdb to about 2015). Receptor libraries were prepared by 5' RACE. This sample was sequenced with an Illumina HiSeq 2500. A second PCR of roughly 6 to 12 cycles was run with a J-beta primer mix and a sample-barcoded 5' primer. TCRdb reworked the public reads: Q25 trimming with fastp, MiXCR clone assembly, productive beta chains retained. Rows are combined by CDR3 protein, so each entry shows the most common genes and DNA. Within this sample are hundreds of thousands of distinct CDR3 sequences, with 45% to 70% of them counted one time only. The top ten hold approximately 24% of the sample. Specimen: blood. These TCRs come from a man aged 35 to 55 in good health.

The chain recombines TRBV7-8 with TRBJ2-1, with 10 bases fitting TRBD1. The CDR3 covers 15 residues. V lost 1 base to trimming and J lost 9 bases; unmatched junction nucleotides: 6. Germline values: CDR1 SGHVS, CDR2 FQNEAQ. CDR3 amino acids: CASSLVGQGLGEQFF. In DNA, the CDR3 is TGTGCCAGCAGCTTAGTGGGACAGGGGTTGGGTGAGCAGTTCTTC.

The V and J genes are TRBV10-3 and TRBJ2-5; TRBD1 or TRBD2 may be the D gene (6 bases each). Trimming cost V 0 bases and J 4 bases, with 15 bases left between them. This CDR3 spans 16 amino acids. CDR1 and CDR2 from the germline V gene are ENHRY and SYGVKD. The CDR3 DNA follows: TGTGCCATCAGTGAGTCCGGGGGCGGAAATCGAGAGACCCAGTACTTC. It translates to CAISESGGGNRETQYF.

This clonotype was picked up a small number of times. The CDR3 coding sequence is TGTGCCAGCAGCGTGGACGGCTCCTACGAGCAGTACTTC. Translation gives CASSVDGSYEQYF. The chain has TRBV27 and TRBJ2-7; D unresolved. V dropped 6 bases and J dropped 0 bases, with 9 bases sitting between them. This CDR3 comprises 13 residues. The germline V gene encodes CDR1 MNHEY and CDR2 SMNVEV (reference sequence).

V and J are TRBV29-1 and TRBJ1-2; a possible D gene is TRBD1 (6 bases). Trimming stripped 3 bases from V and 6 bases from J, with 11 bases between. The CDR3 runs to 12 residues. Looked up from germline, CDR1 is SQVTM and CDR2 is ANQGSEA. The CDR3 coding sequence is TGCAGCGTTGATTCAGGGGCGGATGGCTACACCTTC. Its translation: CSVDSGADGYTF.

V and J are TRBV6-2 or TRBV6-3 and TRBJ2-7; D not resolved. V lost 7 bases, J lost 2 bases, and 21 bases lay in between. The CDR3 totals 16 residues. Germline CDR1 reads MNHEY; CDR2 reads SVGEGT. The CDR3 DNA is TGTGCCAGCATGGGCGGCACCATACGAGGTACCTACGAGCAGTACTTC. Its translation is CASMGGTIRGTYEQYF.

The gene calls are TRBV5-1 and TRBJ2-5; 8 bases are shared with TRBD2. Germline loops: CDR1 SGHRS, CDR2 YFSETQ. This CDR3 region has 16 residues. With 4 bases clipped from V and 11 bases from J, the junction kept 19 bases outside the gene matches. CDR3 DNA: TGCGCCAGCAGCATGGACGGGGGGGCGGTCGAGAATGAGCAGTACTTC. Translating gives CASSMDGGAVENEQYF.

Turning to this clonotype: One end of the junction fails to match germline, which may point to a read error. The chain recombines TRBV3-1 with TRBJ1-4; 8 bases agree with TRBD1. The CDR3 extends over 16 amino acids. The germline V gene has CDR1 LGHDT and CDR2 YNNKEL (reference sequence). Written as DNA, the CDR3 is TGTGCCAGCAGTCTGTTCAGGACAGGGTATTTTGAAAGACTGTTTTTT. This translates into CASSLFRTGYFERLFF.

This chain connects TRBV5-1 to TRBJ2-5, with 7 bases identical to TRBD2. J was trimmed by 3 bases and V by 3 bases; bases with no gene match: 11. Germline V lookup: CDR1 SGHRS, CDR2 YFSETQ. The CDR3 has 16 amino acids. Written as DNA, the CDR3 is TGCGCCAGCAGCTCGGGACTAACGGGAGCCGAAGAGACCCAGTACTTC. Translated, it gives CASSSGLTGAEETQYF. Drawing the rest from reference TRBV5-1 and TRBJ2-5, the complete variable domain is KAGVTQTPRYLIKTRGQQVTLSCSPISGHRSVSWYQQTPGQGLQFLFEYFSETQRNKGNFPGRFSGRQFSNSRSEMNVSTLELGDSALYLCASSSGLTGAEETQYFGPGTRLLVL.

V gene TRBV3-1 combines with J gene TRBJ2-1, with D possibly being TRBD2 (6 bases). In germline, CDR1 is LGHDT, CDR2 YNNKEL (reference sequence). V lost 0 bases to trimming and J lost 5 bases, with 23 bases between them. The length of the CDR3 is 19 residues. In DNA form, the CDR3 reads TGTGCCAGCAGCCAAGATCTTGGAGGTGGGGCGGGGAAAAACAATGAGCAGTTCTTC. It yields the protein CASSQDLGGGAGKNNEQFF.

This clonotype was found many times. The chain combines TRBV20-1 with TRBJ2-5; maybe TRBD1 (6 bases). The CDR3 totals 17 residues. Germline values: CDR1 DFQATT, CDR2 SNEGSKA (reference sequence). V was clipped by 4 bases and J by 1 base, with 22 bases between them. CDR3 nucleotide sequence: TGCAGTGCTACGATTGTACCGGGACAACCGTCCCAAGAGACCCAGTACTTC. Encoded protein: CSATIVPGQPSQETQYF.

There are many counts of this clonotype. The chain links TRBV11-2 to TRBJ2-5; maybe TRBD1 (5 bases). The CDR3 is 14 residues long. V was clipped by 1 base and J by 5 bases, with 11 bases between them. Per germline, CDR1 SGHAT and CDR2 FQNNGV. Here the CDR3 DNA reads TGTGCCAGCAGCTTAGTCAGGGTTGGGGAGACCCAGTACTTC. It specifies CASSLVRVGETQYF. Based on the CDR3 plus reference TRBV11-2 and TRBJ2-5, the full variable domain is EAGVAQSPRYKIIEKRQSVAFWCNPISGHATLYWYQQILGQGPKLLIQFQNNGVVDDSQLPKDRFSAERLKGVDSTLKIQPAKLEDSAVYLCASSLVRVGETQYFGPGTRLLVL.

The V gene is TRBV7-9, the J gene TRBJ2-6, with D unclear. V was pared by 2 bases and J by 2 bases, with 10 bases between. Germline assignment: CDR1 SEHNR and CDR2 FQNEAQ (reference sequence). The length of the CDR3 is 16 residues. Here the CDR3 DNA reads TGTGCCAGCAGCTTATTCCCCAACCCTGGGGCCAACGTCCTGACTTTC. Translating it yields CASSLFPNPGANVLTF. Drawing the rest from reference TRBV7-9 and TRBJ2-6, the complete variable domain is DTGVSQNPRHKITKRGQNVTFRCDPISEHNRLYWYRQTLGQGPEFLTYFQNEAQLEKSRLLSDRFSAERPKGSFSTLEIQRTEQGDSAMYLCASSLFPNPGANVLTFGAGSRLTVL.

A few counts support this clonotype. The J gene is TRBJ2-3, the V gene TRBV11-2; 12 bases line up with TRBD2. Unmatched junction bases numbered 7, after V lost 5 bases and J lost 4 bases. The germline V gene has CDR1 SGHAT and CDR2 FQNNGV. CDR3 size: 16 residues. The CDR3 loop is CASSARLAGEADTQYF. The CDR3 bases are TGTGCCAGCAGCGCCCGACTAGCGGGAGAAGCAGATACGCAGTATTTT.

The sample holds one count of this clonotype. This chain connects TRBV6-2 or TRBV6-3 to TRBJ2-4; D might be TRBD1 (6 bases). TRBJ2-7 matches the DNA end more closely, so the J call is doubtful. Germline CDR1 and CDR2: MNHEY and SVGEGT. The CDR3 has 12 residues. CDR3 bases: TGTGCCAGCAAGGCAGGGGCCTACGAGCAGTACTTC. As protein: CASKAGAYEQYF.

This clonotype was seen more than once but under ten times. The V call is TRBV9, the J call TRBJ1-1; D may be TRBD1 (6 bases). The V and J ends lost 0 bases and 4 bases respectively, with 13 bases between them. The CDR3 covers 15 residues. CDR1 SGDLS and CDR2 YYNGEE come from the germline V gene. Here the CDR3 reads CASSVVGGAGTEAFF. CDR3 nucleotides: TGTGCCAGCAGCGTAGTTGGGGGGGCGGGCACTGAAGCTTTCTTT.

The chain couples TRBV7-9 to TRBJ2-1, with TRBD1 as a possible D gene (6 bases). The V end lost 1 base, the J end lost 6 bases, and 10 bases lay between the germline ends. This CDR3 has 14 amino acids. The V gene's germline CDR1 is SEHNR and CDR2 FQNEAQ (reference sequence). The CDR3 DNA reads TGTGCCAGCAGCTTAGGGACAGACATCAATGAGCAGTTCTTC. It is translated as CASSLGTDINEQFF.

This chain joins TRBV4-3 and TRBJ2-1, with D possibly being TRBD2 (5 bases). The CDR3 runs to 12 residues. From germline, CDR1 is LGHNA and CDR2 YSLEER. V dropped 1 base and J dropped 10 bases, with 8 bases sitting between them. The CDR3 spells CASSQGTFEQFF. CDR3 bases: TGCGCCAGCAGCCAAGGGACTTTCGAGCAGTTCTTC.

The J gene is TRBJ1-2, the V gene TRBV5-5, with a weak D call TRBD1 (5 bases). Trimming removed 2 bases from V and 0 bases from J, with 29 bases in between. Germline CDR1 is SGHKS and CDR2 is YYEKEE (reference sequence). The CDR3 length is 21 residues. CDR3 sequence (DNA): TGTGCCAGCAGCTTTGATGTGGGGCAAGGCGTCGGTCCCCAGCCTAACTATGGCTACACCTTC. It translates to CASSFDVGQGVGPQPNYGYTF.

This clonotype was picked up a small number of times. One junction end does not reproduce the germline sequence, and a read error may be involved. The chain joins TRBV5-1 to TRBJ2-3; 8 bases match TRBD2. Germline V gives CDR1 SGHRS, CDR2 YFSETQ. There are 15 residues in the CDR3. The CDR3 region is CASSLVSGGTDTQYF. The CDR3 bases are TGTGCCAGCAGCTTAGTTAGCGGGGGCACAGATACGCAGTATTTT.

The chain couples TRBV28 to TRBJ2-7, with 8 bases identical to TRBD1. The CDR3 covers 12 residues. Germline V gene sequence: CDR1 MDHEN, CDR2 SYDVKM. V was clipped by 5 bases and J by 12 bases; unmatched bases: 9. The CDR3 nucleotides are TGTGCCAGCAGTCAAGAAACAGGGGGAATGTACTTC. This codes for CASSQETGGMYF. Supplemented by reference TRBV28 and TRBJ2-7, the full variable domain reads DVKVTQSSRYLVKRTGEKVFLECVQDMDHENMFWYRQDPGLGLRLIYFSYDVKMKEKGDIPEGYSVSREKKERFSLILESASTNQTSMYLCASSQETGGMYFGPGTRLTVT.

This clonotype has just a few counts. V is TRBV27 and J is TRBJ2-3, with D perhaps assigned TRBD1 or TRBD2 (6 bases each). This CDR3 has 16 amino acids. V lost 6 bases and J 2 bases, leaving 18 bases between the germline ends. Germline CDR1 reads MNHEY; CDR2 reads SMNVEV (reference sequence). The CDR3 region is CASSRARGRDTDTQYF. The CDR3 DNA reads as TGTGCCAGCAGCCGGGCTCGGGGGCGAGACACAGATACGCAGTATTTT.

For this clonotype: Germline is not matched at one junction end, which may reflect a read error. CDR3 amino acids: CANSTGPGYGYTF. For the CDR3, the DNA is TGTGCCAACAGCACGGGACCTGGCTATGGCTACACCTTC. The J gene is TRBJ1-2, the V gene TRBV9; maybe TRBD1 (5 bases). CDR3 length: 13 amino acids. The germline V gene encodes CDR1 SGDLS and CDR2 YYNGEE.

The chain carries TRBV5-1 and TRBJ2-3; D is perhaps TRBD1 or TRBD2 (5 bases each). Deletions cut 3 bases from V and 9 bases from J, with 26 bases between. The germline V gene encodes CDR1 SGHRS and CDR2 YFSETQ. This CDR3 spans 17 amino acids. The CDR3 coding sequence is TGCGCCAGCAGCTCTTTACCCGGGACGGAGGCCTCGGAAACGCAGTATTTT. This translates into CASSSLPGTEASETQYF.

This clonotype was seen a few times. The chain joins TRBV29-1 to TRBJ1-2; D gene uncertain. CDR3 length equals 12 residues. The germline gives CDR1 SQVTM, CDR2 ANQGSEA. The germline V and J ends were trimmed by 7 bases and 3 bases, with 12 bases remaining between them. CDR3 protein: CSAIRRDYGYTF. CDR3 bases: TGCAGCGCCATCCGTAGGGACTATGGCTACACCTTC.

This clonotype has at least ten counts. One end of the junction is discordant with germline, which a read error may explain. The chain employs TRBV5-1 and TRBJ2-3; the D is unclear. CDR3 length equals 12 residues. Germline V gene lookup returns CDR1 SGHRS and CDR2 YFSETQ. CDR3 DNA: TGTGCCAGCAGCAGTGGCACAGATACGCAGTATTTT. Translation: CASSSGTDTQYF.